This T cell receptor (beta chain) was sequenced during a study of T cells in pancreatic ductal adenocarcinoma. This clone was counted only a few times. Antigen specificity is unknown. General study points: Mean clonality was approximately 0.1 in tumors and roughly 0.067 in blood, not significantly different.

Trimming left V 6 bases short and J 3 bases short, with 11 bases between. Germline V CDR1 and CDR2: MNHEY, SMNVEV (reference sequence). The CDR3 is 13 amino acids. Selected pancreatic ductal adenocarcinoma patients had undergone surgery without neoadjuvant therapy. The data were produced by immunoSEQ multiplex PCR, yet TCRdb's version contains in-frame clones alone and is incomplete. The sample gives over 90,000 clones, 90% to 95% of which show up once; roughly 3.1% is in the top ten. The TCR comes from a human donor with pancreatic ductal adenocarcinoma. This chain uses TRBV27 with TRBJ1-2; D might be TRBD1 (5 bases). Input material: PBMCs. DNA of the CDR3: TGTGCCAGCAGATTGACAGAAGACTATGGCTACACCTTC. It is translated as CASRLTEDYGYTF.